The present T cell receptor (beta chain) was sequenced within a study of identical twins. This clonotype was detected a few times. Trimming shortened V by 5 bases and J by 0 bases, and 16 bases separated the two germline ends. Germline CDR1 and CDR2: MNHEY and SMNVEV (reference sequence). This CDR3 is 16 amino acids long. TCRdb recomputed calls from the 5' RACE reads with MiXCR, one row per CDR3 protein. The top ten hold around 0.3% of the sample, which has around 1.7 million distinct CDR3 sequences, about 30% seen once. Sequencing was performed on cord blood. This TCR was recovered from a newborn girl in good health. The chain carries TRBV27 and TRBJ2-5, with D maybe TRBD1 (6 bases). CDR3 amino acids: CASSPPGHLYQETQYF. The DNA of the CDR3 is TGTGCCAGCAGTCCCCCGGGACACTTGTACCAAGAGACCCAGTACTTC.